The 24 T cell receptor beta chains presented below share a single source sample, sequenced in a study of blood T cell repertoires in COVID-19. Produced via immunoSEQ multiplex PCR; TCRdb's table is partial and in-frame only. The data contain under 150,000 clones, about 91% of them singletons. Sequencing was carried out using peripheral blood. These receptors were obtained from a human donor in a cohort sampled during active COVID-19.

The chain links TRBV6-5 to TRBJ2-7, with D maybe TRBD1 (5 bases). Trimming shortened V by 10 bases and J by 3 bases, and 10 bases separated the two germline ends. The CDR3 has 11 residues. Germline V gives CDR1 MNHEY, CDR2 SVGAGI. The DNA of the CDR3 is TGTGCCACCCTCCAGGGCTACGAGCAGTACTTC. Its translation is CATLQGYEQYF.

This chain connects TRBV11-2 to TRBJ2-1; TRBD2 is a possible D gene (6 bases). Deletions cut 10 bases from V and 0 bases from J, with 16 bases between. This CDR3 region has 15 residues. In germline, CDR1 is SGHAT, CDR2 FQNNGV. This CDR3 is CATERALTSYNEQFF. The CDR3 region has the DNA TGTGCCACCGAGCGGGCCTTGACCTCCTACAATGAGCAGTTCTTC.

The chain carries TRBV18 and TRBJ2-3; D may be TRBD1 (5 bases). Trimming took off 4 bases at V and 1 base at J, with 9 bases between the two ends. There are 14 residues in the CDR3. Germline V lookup: CDR1 KGHSH, CDR2 LQKENI. CDR3 loop: CASSLVRGTDTQYF. CDR3 in DNA: TGTGCCAGCTCACTCGTCAGGGGCACAGATACGCAGTATTTT.

The chain is built from TRBV15 and TRBJ2-3; perhaps TRBD2 as D (5 bases). The CDR3 sequence is 15 residues long. The germline gives CDR1 LNHNV, CDR2 YYDKDF (reference sequence). V lost 3 bases and J 0 bases, leaving 10 bases between the germline ends. The CDR3 region has the DNA TGTGCCACCAGCAGCCTACTAGAGAGCACAGATACGCAGTATTTT. Translated: CATSSLLESTDTQYF.

To note about this clone: The junction shows a germline mismatch at one end, possibly a read error. The gene calls are TRBV5-1 and TRBJ1-4; TRBD1 matches 9 bases. The CDR3 runs to 12 residues. CDR1 is SGHRS, CDR2 YFSETQ, per germline. The CDR3: CASSRTGELAIF. CDR3 in DNA: TGCGCCAGCAGCCGGACAGGGGAACTTGCCATTTTT.

The chain carries TRBV6-2 or TRBV6-3 and TRBJ2-7; 14 nucleotides agree with TRBD2. Germline CDR1 and CDR2: MNHEY and SVGEGT. This CDR3 has 17 residues. Germline trimming cut 6 bases from V and 3 bases from J; bases unmatched to any gene: 10. The DNA for the CDR3 is TGTGCCAGCAGCTCCCTCGGGACTAGCGGGGGTCACTACGAGCAGTACTTC. Protein sequence: CASSSLGTSGGHYEQYF.

V gene TRBV11-2 combines with J gene TRBJ2-5; 13 bases are a match to TRBD2. CDR1 SGHAT and CDR2 FQNNGV come from the germline V gene. J gave up 1 base and V 4 bases, and 3 bases lay outside the gene matches. The CDR3 covers 16 residues. CDR3 sequence: CASSSGLAGAQETQYF. The CDR3, as DNA: TGTGCCAGCAGCTCCGGACTAGCGGGAGCCCAAGAGACCCAGTACTTC.

The chain carries TRBV27 and TRBJ1-6; D is perhaps TRBD1 (6 bases). This CDR3 comprises 15 residues. V dropped 4 bases and J dropped 7 bases, with 14 bases sitting between them. Germline lookup yields CDR1 MNHEY and CDR2 SMNVEV (reference sequence). CDR3 DNA sequence: TGTGCCAGCAGTTCTCGGAACAGGGTGAATTCACCCCTCCACTTT. It is translated as CASSSRNRVNSPLHF.

This chain joins TRBV18 and TRBJ2-2; 12 bases are shared with TRBD2. Germline V gene sequence: CDR1 KGHSH, CDR2 LQKENI. The V and J ends lost 3 bases and 0 bases, in that order; junction bases with no gene match: 5. CDR3 length equals 18 residues. The CDR3 DNA follows: TGTGCCAGCTCACCCCGACTAGCGGGGGTGGCGAACACCGGGGAGCTGTTTTTT. The encoded protein is CASSPRLAGVANTGELFF.

This clone was counted between two and nine times. This chain joins TRBV7-8 and TRBJ1-6; D possibly corresponds to TRBD1 (6 bases). Trimming removed 3 bases from V and 5 bases from J, with 11 bases in between. This CDR3 comprises 15 residues. Germline lookup yields CDR1 SGHVS and CDR2 FQNEAQ. CDR3 coding DNA: TGTGCCAGCAGCTTTACAGGGTCCAATAATTCACCCCTCCACTTT. Protein sequence: CASSFTGSNNSPLHF. Full variable domain (outside the CDR3, taken from reference TRBV7-8 and TRBJ1-6): GAGVSQSPRYKVAKRGQDVALRCDPISGHVSLFWYQQALGQGPEFLTYFQNEAQLDKSGLPSDRFFAERPEGSVSTLKIQRTQQEDSAVYLCASSFTGSNNSPLHFGNGTRLTVT.

The chain is built from TRBV19 and TRBJ2-7; TRBD1 might be the D (6 bases). Trimming took off 3 bases at V and 2 bases at J, with 26 bases between the two ends. The CDR3 runs 19 residues. Germline V gene sequence: CDR1 LNHDA, CDR2 SQIVND (reference sequence). The DNA of the CDR3 is TGTGCCAGTAGTATTTTGGTAACCCCCCCCGGGACACCGACCTACGAGCAGTACTTC. Amino acid sequence: CASSILVTPPGTPTYEQYF.

The V and J genes are TRBV7-3 and TRBJ2-3; TRBD2 aligns across 14 bases. V was clipped by 0 bases and J by 3 bases; unmatched bases: 2. CDR1 and CDR2 from the germline V gene are SGHTA and FQGTGA. CDR3 length equals 17 residues. The CDR3 nucleotides are TGTGCCAGCAGCTTAACCGGGACTAGCGGGGGAACAGATACGCAGTATTTT. This sequence encodes CASSLTGTSGGTDTQYF.

This clone was observed a single time. J is TRBJ1-4 and V is TRBV15; maybe TRBD1 (5 bases). Per germline, CDR1 LNHNV and CDR2 YYDKDF (reference sequence). The V and J ends lost 3 bases and 1 base respectively, with 15 bases between them. The CDR3 length is 17 residues. The DNA of the CDR3 is TGTGCCACCAGCAGTTACACGTTAGGGGTAACTAATGAAAAACTGTTTTTT. This codes for CATSSYTLGVTNEKLFF.

The rearrangement uses TRBV15 and TRBJ2-2; D remains unclear. This CDR3 is built from 15 residues. Germline CDR1 is LNHNV and CDR2 is YYDKDF (reference sequence). V lost 0 bases and J lost 1, with 6 bases in between. This CDR3 reads CATSRDWRNTGELFF. The CDR3, as DNA: TGTGCCACCAGCAGAGACTGGAGGAACACCGGGGAGCTGTTTTTT.

The J gene is TRBJ2-5, the V gene TRBV6-5; 9 bases are a match to TRBD2. J was trimmed by 5 bases and V by 6 bases; bases with no gene match: 4. CDR3 size: 13 residues. CDR1 is MNHEY and CDR2 is SVGAGI in the germline V gene. CDR3 coding DNA: TGTGCCAGCAGACGGGCGGGAGGGGAGACCCAGTACTTC. It encodes CASRRAGGETQYF.

The chain uses TRBV5-5 and TRBJ1-2; TRBD1 matches 9 bases. V lost 4 bases to trimming and J lost 5 bases; unmatched junction nucleotides: 6. Looked up from germline, CDR1 is SGHKS and CDR2 is YYEKEE (reference sequence). The CDR3 has 14 amino acids. The CDR3 sequence is CASSAGQGGYGYTF. The CDR3 nucleotides are TGTGCCAGCAGCGCGGGACAGGGAGGTTATGGCTACACCTTC.

The chain couples TRBV19 to TRBJ1-5, with 10 bases matching TRBD1. Germline V CDR1 and CDR2: LNHDA, SQIVND (reference sequence). The CDR3 is 15 residues long. J was trimmed by 6 bases and V by 4 bases; bases with no gene match: 6. The CDR3 sequence is CASSRDRGTGQPQHF. DNA of the CDR3: TGTGCCAGTAGTAGGGACAGGGGAACGGGTCAGCCCCAGCATTTT.

The CDR3 coding sequence is TGTGCCAGCAGCGTAGGTCCATTGTCGGGGCCCCAGCATTTT. Translated: CASSVGPLSGPQHF. The chain uses TRBV9 and TRBJ1-5; D is ambiguous. Germline V gene data show CDR1 as SGDLS and CDR2 as YYNGEE. Trimming took off 0 bases at V and 9 bases at J, with 13 bases between the two ends. The length of the CDR3 is 14 residues. Complete variable domain (other parts from reference TRBV9 and TRBJ1-5): DSGVTQTPKHLITATGQRVTLRCSPRSGDLSVYWYQQSLDQGLQFLIQYYNGEERAKGNILERFSAQQFPDLHSELNLSSLELGDSALYFCASSVGPLSGPQHFGDGTRLSIL.

The CDR3 DNA follows: TGTGCCACCGCGGGAGGCAGCGAACGAAACACTGAAGCTTTCTTT. Translation: CATAGGSERNTEAFF. This chain uses TRBV10-3 with TRBJ1-1; no clear D. The CDR3 is 15 residues long. V lost 10 bases and J lost 2, with 20 bases in between. From germline, CDR1 is ENHRY and CDR2 SYGVKD.

The rearrangement uses TRBV5-1 and TRBJ2-7; D might be TRBD2 (5 bases). V shed 5 bases and J shed 2 bases, with 17 bases lying between them. CDR1 and CDR2 (germline): SGHRS, YFSETQ. The CDR3 runs to 15 residues. Here the CDR3 DNA reads TGCGCCAGCAGTTTAAGAGGGTATGGTACCTACGAGCAGTACTTC. Its protein product is CASSLRGYGTYEQYF. The entire variable domain, with the rest obtained from reference TRBV5-1 and TRBJ2-7, is as follows: KAGVTQTPRYLIKTRGQQVTLSCSPISGHRSVSWYQQTPGQGLQFLFEYFSETQRNKGNFPGRFSGRQFSNSRSEMNVSTLELGDSALYLCASSLRGYGTYEQYFGPGTRLTVT.

The chain combines TRBV7-2 with TRBJ2-5; TRBD2 aligns across 8 bases. V dropped 7 bases and J dropped 5; count of bases not matched to a gene: 12. The V gene's germline CDR1 is SGHTA and CDR2 FQGNSA. The CDR3 is 15 residues long. As DNA, the CDR3 is TGTGCCAGCAACCCAGCGGGGGTCCAGGGGGAGACCCAGTACTTC. This translates into CASNPAGVQGETQYF.

The rearrangement links TRBV4-3 to TRBJ1-1, with 9 bases identical to TRBD1. This CDR3 region has 16 residues. Germline CDR1 and CDR2: LGHNA and YSLEER. V lost 2 bases, J lost 3 bases, and 7 bases stayed unmatched. The DNA for the CDR3 is TGCGCCAGCAGCCAACACGCGACAGGGGGGTACACTGAAGCTTTCTTT. Translated, it gives CASSQHATGGYTEAFF.

The rearrangement joins TRBV11-1 to TRBJ1-1, with D possibly TRBD1 on 6 matching bases. V was cut by 5 bases and J by 4 bases, with 14 bases left in between. CDR3 length equals 14 residues. Germline V CDR1 and CDR2: SGHAT, FQDESV (reference sequence). The CDR3 nucleotides are TGTGCCAGCAGCCCGGCCAGGGGTACCACTGAAGCTTTCTTT. It encodes CASSPARGTTEAFF.

The chain links TRBV9 to TRBJ1-1; D remains unclear. The CDR3 spans 15 residues. CDR1 and CDR2 (germline): SGDLS, YYNGEE. V was clipped by 0 bases and J by 6 bases, with 15 bases between them. CDR3 region: CASSVADRRGAEAFF. The CDR3 region has the DNA TGTGCCAGCAGCGTAGCGGATAGGCGGGGAGCTGAAGCTTTCTTT.